The next 21 T cell receptor beta chains were all read from a single sample in a study of T cells expressing NK-cell markers (dated by TCRdb to the early 2020s). Library creation used 5' RACE. The listed sequencing device is Illumina HiSeq 2000. Following TCRdb reprocessing, every CDR3 protein sequence forms one entry, and DNA is not provided. The sample's table lists a count of about 370,000 distinct CDR3 sequences. In total, the top ten clones hold around 10% of the sample. Sample: blood T cells: a sorted CD56 or NKG2C T cell subset, CD4+ or CD8+ T cells, or bulk PBMC T cells (not recorded which). All receptors come from a woman between 50 and 59 years old in good health. Donor details come from another sample of the same person, matched by shared clones.

The chain combines TRBV24-1 with TRBJ2-2. There are 14 residues in the CDR3. Looked up from germline, CDR1 is KGHDR and CDR2 is SFDVKD. The CDR3 region is CATSDWPYTGELFF.

CDR3 protein: CASSRGQWETQYF. The chain has TRBV10-1 and TRBJ2-5; TCRdb designates TRBD1, a call that cannot be tested without DNA. The CDR3 extends over 13 amino acids. Germline loops: CDR1 WNHNN, CDR2 SYGVQD (reference sequence).

This chain joins TRBV7-8 and TRBJ2-1. Germline V gene lookup returns CDR1 SGHVS and CDR2 FQNEAQ. The CDR3 covers 13 residues. The CDR3 region is CASLSGRGNEQFF. Variable domain in full (rest from reference TRBV7-8 and TRBJ2-1): GAGVSQSPRYKVAKRGQDVALRCDPISGHVSLFWYQQALGQGPEFLTYFQNEAQLDKSGLPSDRFFAERPEGSVSTLKIQRTQQEDSAVYLCASLSGRGNEQFFGPGTRLTVL.

The CDR3 here is CSATHGGTLDNEQFF. This chain links TRBV20-1 with TRBJ2-1; without DNA, the TCRdb call of TRBD2 cannot be checked. The CDR3 contains 15 residues. CDR1 DFQATT and CDR2 SNEGSKA come from the germline V gene (reference sequence).

The rearrangement uses TRBV11-2 and TRBJ1-4; the D call of TRBD1 rests on TCRdb alone, since no DNA is present to check it. The germline V gene encodes CDR1 SGHAT and CDR2 FQNNGV. This CDR3 contains 14 residues. This CDR3 is CASSLNRGEEKLFF.

The gene calls are TRBV2 and TRBJ1-5; TCRdb gives TRBD1 as the D gene, but with no DNA this cannot be confirmed. CDR3 size: 13 residues. Germline V CDR1 and CDR2: SNHLY, FYNNEI. The CDR3 here is CASWTGEGQPQHF. Supplemented by reference TRBV2 and TRBJ1-5, the full variable domain reads EPEVTQTPSHQVTQMGQEVILRCVPISNHLYFYWYRQILGQKVEFLVSFYNNEISEKSEIFDDQFSVERPDGSNFTLKIRSTKLEDSAMYFCASWTGEGQPQHFGDGTRLSIL.

This CDR3 is CASSYPGQGGGANVLTF. The J gene is TRBJ2-6, the V gene TRBV6-6; no DNA is available, so the TRBD1 call from TCRdb remains unchecked. There are 17 residues in the CDR3. CDR1 and CDR2 from the germline V gene are MNHNY and SVGAGI (reference sequence).

J is TRBJ2-7 and V is TRBV24-1; no DNA is available, so the TRBD2 call from TCRdb remains unchecked. The CDR3 is made up of 14 amino acids. CDR1 KGHDR and CDR2 SFDVKD come from the germline V gene. The CDR3 sequence: CATRAASGNYEQYF.

V is TRBV2 and J is TRBJ2-1; TCRdb's D call, TRBD1, is unchecked because there is no DNA. In germline, CDR1 is SNHLY, CDR2 FYNNEI. CDR3 length: 20 residues. CDR3 in amino acids: CASSEEHRGRVSAKYNEQFF.

The chain recombines TRBV6-5 with TRBJ2-6; lacking DNA, the TRBD2 call made by TCRdb goes unchecked. The CDR3 consists of 16 residues. Germline V lookup: CDR1 MNHEY, CDR2 SVGAGI. The CDR3 reads CASQASGSAGANVLTF.

The chain links TRBV4-2 to TRBJ2-2; TCRdb names TRBD2, which stays unverified in the absence of DNA. Germline values: CDR1 LGHNA, CDR2 YNFKEQ. The CDR3 is made up of 16 amino acids. CDR3 protein: CASSQELAGGPGELFF.

This CDR3 reads CSASVRGETTDTQYF. The chain combines TRBV20-1 with TRBJ2-3; TCRdb indicates TRBD1, and absent DNA this call remains unverified. The CDR3 runs 15 residues. CDR1 is DFQATT and CDR2 is SNEGSKA in the germline V gene (reference sequence).

The chain couples TRBV12-3 or TRBV12-4 to TRBJ2-1; TCRdb designates TRBD1, a call that cannot be tested without DNA. This CDR3 has 14 residues. CDR3 residues: CASSRGAAHNEQFF.

The J gene is TRBJ2-1, the V gene TRBV15; TCRdb outputs TRBD1, but without DNA this stays unchecked. The CDR3 is 15 residues long. The V gene's germline CDR1 is LNHNV and CDR2 YYDKDF (reference sequence). This CDR3 reads CATSTWTGGSIGQFF.

This chain links TRBV5-1 with TRBJ2-1; lacking DNA, the TRBD2 call made by TCRdb goes unchecked. Germline V gene sequence: CDR1 SGHRS, CDR2 YFSETQ. The CDR3 has 17 amino acids. The CDR3 reads CASSSMTSGRAQNEQFF.

The rearrangement uses TRBV5-1 and TRBJ2-2. The CDR3 is 15 amino acids. Germline CDR1 reads SGHRS; CDR2 reads YFSETQ. CDR3 sequence reads: CASFAVRSGTGELFF.

The rearrangement joins TRBV5-1 to TRBJ2-7. The length of the CDR3 is 13 residues. Germline V gene lookup returns CDR1 SGHRS and CDR2 YFSETQ. The CDR3 here is CASSSDSSYEQYF.

The chain links TRBV3-1 to TRBJ2-5; TCRdb lists TRBD2, though no DNA is available to test this call. Germline V gives CDR1 LGHDT, CDR2 YNNKEL (reference sequence). This CDR3 has 15 amino acids. CDR3 amino acids: CASSQNLAAKETQYF.

The CDR3 loop is CASSPGYRAIYGYTF. The chain is built from TRBV12-3 or TRBV12-4 and TRBJ1-2; TCRdb returns TRBD1, unconfirmable since there is no DNA. CDR3 length: 15 residues.

This rearrangement joins TRBV27 to TRBJ2-1. The CDR3 runs to 16 residues. Germline values: CDR1 MNHEY, CDR2 SMNVEV (reference sequence). The CDR3: CASSLGVGGSYNEQFF.

This rearrangement joins TRBV6-5 to TRBJ1-5. CDR1 and CDR2 (germline): MNHEY, SVGAGI. There are 17 residues in the CDR3. Here the CDR3 reads CASSYYSPPDSNQPQHF.